This T cell receptor (beta chain) was captured in a study of T cell clonality in common variable immunodeficiency. Each donor provided roughly 5 to 8 ml of heparinized whole blood. This CDR3 has 15 residues. The germline gives CDR1 SGHTA, CDR2 FQGNSA. CVID and control samples used equivalent genomic DNA input. The method was immunoSEQ multiplex PCR; TCRdb's version includes in-frame clones alone and lacks a portion of them. This sample has 35,000 to 50,000 clones and no singletons, with roughly 1.4% in the ten largest. A few counts support this clone. One end of the junction does not line up with germline, which may come from a read error. The read ends 3 residues early relative to the CDR3; the germline J gene fills the gap.

Sequenced sample: peripheral blood mononuclear cells. The chain couples TRBV7-2 to TRBJ2-7; TRBD1 aligns across 8 bases. The clonotype originates from a person between 18 and 75 years old in good health. CDR3 DNA, as far as it was read: TGTGCCGGCAGCTTAGCCTTTACAGGGGGGTCCGAG. Its translation is CAGSLAFTGGSE. The full CDR3 sequence reads CAGSLAFTGGSEQYF.